This T cell receptor beta chain was documented in a study of shared clonotypes between healthy human individuals (dated by TCRdb to 2018 to 2020). Study-wide context: The cohort comprised two women and a few men aged 18 to 49 years. Different laboratories and diverse techniques were used to prepare libraries and sequence TCR repertoires, to increase sequencing depth and limit assay-specific biases. Between about 0.85 and 10 billion PBMCs per donor were obtained by leukapheresis. Per donor, three plates each were used for CD4 naive and CD4 memory, two for CD8 naive, and one for CD8 memory. The study deeply sequenced blood TCR repertoires of 5 or 6 healthy adults to estimate repertoire size and the extent of clonotype sharing between individuals. What the study reported, not specific to this receptor: Compared with non-shared clonotypes, clonotypes shared by all four sorted-subset donors had higher generation probabilities. Larger estimated clonotype richness was generally found for naive subsets than for memory subsets. Pairwise subsampling indicated that sequencing depth was expected to affect the degree of clonotype sharing among donors. About 5% of naive CD4, around 3.5% of naive CD8, approximately 2% of memory CD4, and about 0.4% of memory CD8 clonotypes were shared across several donors. Rarefaction of sorted-subset datasets indicated incomplete sequencing despite the large sequencing depth. Sampling was restricted to blood, and TCR repertoires in tissues likely differ from the TCR repertoires found in blood. The small number of donors limited the genetic and exposure-history diversity represented.

For the CD8 naive samples, CD45RO-negative cells were positively selected for CCR7, yielding a CD45RA+CCR7+ population from which TemRA cells were excluded. The donors were healthy, HIV-negative adults who had no recently reported acute infections or vaccinations. Every donor was a Caucasian adult living in Nashville, Tennessee, USA. Blood was obtained by leukapheresis, after which PBMCs were separated by Ficoll-Histopaque density gradient centrifugation and cryopreserved in liquid nitrogen vapor phase. Purity and quantity of every magnetically sorted T cell population were checked by analytical flow cytometry. Each sorted fraction had its genomic DNA isolated and then quantified by UV absorbance on a Nanodrop 2000c. Using the deep immunoSEQ assay, multiplex PCR amplified TCR CDR3 regions from genomic DNA. For each cell subset, the extracted genomic DNA was distributed evenly across all wells of several immunoSEQ 96-well plates, and each plate served as one replicate. For sorted subsets, approximately 0.2 ug of genomic DNA, equivalent to roughly 33,000 T cell genomes, went into each replicate PCR. Purified libraries were measured with a Qubit 3.0 fluorometer, size-checked on a Bioanalyzer 2100, and measured again with the KAPA Library Quantification kit. A separate single-read 150-cycle Illumina NextSeq 550 flow cell was used to sequence each immunoSEQ 96-well plate. Concerning the study's data processing: Because the immunoSEQ output included only junctional sequences and no quality scores, the filtering could not be the same as the filtering used for full-length reads. To assign V/J genes and CDR3, sequences were annotated using PyIR, a Python wrapper for IgBLAST v1.9, with IMGT germline references. Reads were removed for weak V/J assignments (E-value above 1e-6), missing CDR3, stop codons, out-of-frame junctions, or ambiguous translated residues. V3J clonotypes were defined as sequences sharing the same inferred V gene, J gene, and CDR3 amino acid sequence. Percentage overlap between repertoires was calculated by dividing the number of shared unique clonotypes by the size of the smaller repertoire. Repertoire richness was assessed with RTK rarefaction, the Chao1 estimator, and Recon v2.1 estimates of unobserved clonotypes. For all TCRbeta clonotypes obtained by the gDNA method from a few donors, generation probabilities were computed with OLGA. In its TCRdb copy, this immuneACCESS table keeps in-frame sequences only and misses some clones. Where compared with another copy, unresolved V genes explain less than half of these, and the others have no known cause. V and J calls and clone size are copied from that table; D and trimming were computed from the DNA. This sample holds 800,000 or so clones; approximately 96% were observed only once. About 0.22% of the sample rests with the top ten.

V lost 5 bases and J lost 5 bases; the stretch between them is 19 bases long. According to the germline V gene (reference sequence), CDR1 reads MNHEY and CDR2 reads SMNVEV. Spanning cysteine to phenylalanine, the CDR3 consists of 15 amino acids. The DNA shown is the 45-base CDR3, in frame from base 1. With regard to this clone: No cognate antigen has been identified for it. Base qualities were left out, and no much larger clone turns up one base away.

The sequence was collected from a man aged 30-40 years in good health. The chain is made from TRBV27 and TRBJ2-7; the D gene is perhaps TRBD2, on 6 matching bases. The sequenced sample was naive CD8+ T cells sorted from blood. The sample's cell subset or site, from its label and the paper: CD45RA+CCR7+. CDR3 reads: CASSRGTFPRDEQYF. The sequenced DNA is TGTGCCAGCAGTCGGGGGACTTTCCCTAGGGACGAGCAGTACTTC.